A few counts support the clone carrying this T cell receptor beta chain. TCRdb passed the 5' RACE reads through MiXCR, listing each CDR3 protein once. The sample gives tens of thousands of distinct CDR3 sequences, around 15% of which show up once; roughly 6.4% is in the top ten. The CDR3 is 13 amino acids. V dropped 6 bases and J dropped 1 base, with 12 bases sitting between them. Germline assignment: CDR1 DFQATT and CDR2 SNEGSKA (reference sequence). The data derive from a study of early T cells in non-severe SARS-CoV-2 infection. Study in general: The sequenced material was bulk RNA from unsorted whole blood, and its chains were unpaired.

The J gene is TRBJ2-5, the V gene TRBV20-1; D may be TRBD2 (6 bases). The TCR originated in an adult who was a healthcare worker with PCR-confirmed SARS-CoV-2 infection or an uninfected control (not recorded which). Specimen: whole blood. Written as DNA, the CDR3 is TGCAGTGCCCTGGGGGAGGCCCAAGAGACCCAGTACTTC. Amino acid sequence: CSALGEAQETQYF.